This TCR beta chain was captured in a study of blood T cell repertoires in COVID-19. Cohort placement rested on clinical history that participants reported themselves. The data were produced by immunoSEQ multiplex PCR, yet TCRdb's version contains in-frame clones alone and is incomplete. The table has fewer than 400,000 clones, around nine tenths seen once. The CDR3 length is 13 residues. Germline trimming cut 3 bases from V and 6 bases from J; bases unmatched to any gene: 3. Germline CDR1 reads MNHEY; CDR2 reads SMNVEV (reference sequence). The chain is built from TRBV27 and TRBJ2-7; 9 bases are a match to TRBD1. Sequences were obtained from PBMCs or T cells enriched from blood (not recorded which). The sequence derives from a woman in her forties or fifties who had recovered from COVID-19. CDR3 sequence (DNA): TGTGCCAGCAGTTTTGGGACAGGGACCGAGCAGTACTTC. Translating gives CASSFGTGTEQYF.